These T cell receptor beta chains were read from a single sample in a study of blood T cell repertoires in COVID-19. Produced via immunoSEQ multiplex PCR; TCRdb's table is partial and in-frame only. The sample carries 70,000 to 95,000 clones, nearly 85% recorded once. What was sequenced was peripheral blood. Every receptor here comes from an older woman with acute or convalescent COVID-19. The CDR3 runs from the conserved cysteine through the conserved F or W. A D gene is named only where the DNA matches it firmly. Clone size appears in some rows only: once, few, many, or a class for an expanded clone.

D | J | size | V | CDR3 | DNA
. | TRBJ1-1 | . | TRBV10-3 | CAISDRMNTEAFF | TGTGCCATCAGTGACAGAATGAACACCGAAGCTTTCTTT
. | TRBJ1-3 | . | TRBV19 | CASSQRVSPGRTYSGNTIYF | TGTGCCAGTAGTCAGCGGGTTTCTCCTGGCAGGACATACTCTGGAAACACCATATATTTT
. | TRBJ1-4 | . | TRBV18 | CASSPPGQGLNEKLFF | TGTGCCAGCTCACCACCGGGTCAGGGATTAAATGAAAAACTGTTTTTT
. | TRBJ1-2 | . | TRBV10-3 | CAISTLDQGNYGYTF | TGTGCCATCAGTACCTTGGACCAGGGGAACTATGGCTACACCTTC
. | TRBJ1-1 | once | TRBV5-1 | CASHPAGNTEAFF | TGCGCCTCCCACCCGGCGGGGAACACTGAAGCTTTCTTT
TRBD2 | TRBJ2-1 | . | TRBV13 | CASSLILARNNEQFF | TGTGCCAGCAGCTTAATACTAGCGAGAAACAATGAGCAGTTCTTC
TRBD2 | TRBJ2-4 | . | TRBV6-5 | CASRTSDMNIQYF | TGTGCCAGCAGGACTAGCGATATGAACATTCAGTACTTC
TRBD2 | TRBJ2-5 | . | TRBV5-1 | CASSSASGGQETQYF | TGCGCCAGCAGCTCCGCTAGCGGGGGGCAAGAGACCCAGTACTTC
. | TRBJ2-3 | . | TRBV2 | CASSEGLTSDTQYF | TGTGCCAGCAGTGAGGGGCTTACTTCCGATACGCAGTATTTT
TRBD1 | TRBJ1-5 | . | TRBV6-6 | CASSLEPLGTDYQPQHF | TGTGCCAGCAGTCTCGAACCCCTCGGGACAGATTATCAGCCCCAGCATTTT
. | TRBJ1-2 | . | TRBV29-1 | CSVLENYGYTF | TGCAGCGTCCTAGAAAACTATGGCTACACCTTC
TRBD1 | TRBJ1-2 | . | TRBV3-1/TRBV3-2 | CASSQRDTGGANGYTF | TGTGCCAGCAGCCAAAGGGATACAGGGGGCGCGAATGGCTACACCTTC
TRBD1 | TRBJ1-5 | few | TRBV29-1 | CSGSTGVNQPQHF | TGCAGCGGATCGACAGGGGTCAATCAGCCCCAGCATTTT
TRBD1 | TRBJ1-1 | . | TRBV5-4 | CASSAGQGLGEAFF | TGTGCCAGCAGCGCCGGACAGGGTCTCGGTGAAGCTTTCTTT
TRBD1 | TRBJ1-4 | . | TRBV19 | CASTYWTGNEKLFF | TGTGCCAGTACTTATTGGACAGGGAATGAAAAACTGTTTTTT
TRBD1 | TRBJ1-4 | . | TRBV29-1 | CSVQGALTNEKLFF | TGCAGCGTGCAGGGGGCACTCACTAATGAAAAACTGTTTTTT
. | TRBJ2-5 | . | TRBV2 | CASSVGGKFETQYF | TGTGCCAGCAGTGTAGGAGGGAAATTTGAGACCCAGTACTTC
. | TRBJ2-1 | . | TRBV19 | CASSIARGPNEQFF | TGTGCCAGTAGTATAGCCAGGGGACCCAATGAGCAGTTCTTC
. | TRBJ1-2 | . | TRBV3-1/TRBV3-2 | CASSQGSGRGRGYTF | TGTGCCAGCAGCCAAGGGTCCGGCAGGGGTCGCGGCTACACCTTC
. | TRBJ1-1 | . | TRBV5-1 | CASSLTYANAFF | TGCGCCAGCAGCTTAACGTACGCTAACGCTTTCTTT
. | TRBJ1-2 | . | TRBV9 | CASSEYIDGYTF | TGTGCCAGCAGCGAGTACATTGATGGCTACACCTTC
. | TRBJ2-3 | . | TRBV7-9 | CASSPYGTDTQYF | TGTGCCAGCAGCCCATACGGTACAGATACGCAGTATTTT
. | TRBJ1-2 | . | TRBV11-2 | CASSRLGGINYGYTF | TGTGCCAGCAGCCGCCTGGGGGGGATTAACTATGGCTACACCTTC
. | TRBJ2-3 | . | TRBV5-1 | CASSLVAGTSTDTQYF | TGCGCCAGCAGCTTGGTGGCGGGAACTAGCACAGATACGCAGTATTTT
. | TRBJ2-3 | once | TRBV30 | CAWSVKDTQYF | TGTGCCTGGAGTGTTAAAGATACGCAGTATTTT
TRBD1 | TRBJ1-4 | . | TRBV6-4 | CASSPGTGDEKLFF | TGTGCCAGCAGTCCTGGGACAGGGGATGAAAAACTGTTTTTT
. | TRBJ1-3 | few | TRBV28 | CASSLPVFSGNTIYF | TGTGCCAGCAGTTTACCCGTTTTCTCTGGAAACACCATATATTTT
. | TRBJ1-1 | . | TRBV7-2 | CASSFQPPRLNTEAFF | TGTGCCAGCAGCTTCCAACCCCCGCGGCTGAACACTGAAGCTTTCTTT
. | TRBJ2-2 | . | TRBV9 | CASSVEGNRGFRELFF | TGTGCCAGCAGCGTAGAGGGTAATAGGGGGTTCCGGGAGCTGTTTTTT
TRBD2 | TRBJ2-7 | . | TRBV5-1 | CATTPGLAGEEQYF | TGCGCCACCACTCCTGGACTAGCGGGGGAGGAGCAGTACTTC
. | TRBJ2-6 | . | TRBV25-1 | CASSPGAYGANVLTF | TGTGCCAGCAGTCCAGGGGCCTATGGGGCCAACGTCCTGACTTTC
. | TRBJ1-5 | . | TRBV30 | CAWSVSSGNQPQHF | TGTGCCTGGAGTGTTTCCAGCGGCAATCAGCCCCAGCATTTT
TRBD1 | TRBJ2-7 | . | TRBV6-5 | CASSYDRGNEQYF | TGTGCCAGCAGTTACGACAGGGGCAACGAGCAGTACTTC
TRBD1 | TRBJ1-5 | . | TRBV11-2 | CASSLGTGNNQPQHF | TGTGCCAGCAGCTTAGGGACAGGAAACAATCAGCCCCAGCATTTT
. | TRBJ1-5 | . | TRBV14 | CASSLSSVQPQHF | TGTGCCAGCAGCCTTTCTTCCGTCCAGCCCCAGCATTTT
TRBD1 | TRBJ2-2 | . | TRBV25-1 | CASTTGGHTGELFF | TGTGCCAGCACAACAGGGGGCCACACCGGGGAGCTGTTTTTT
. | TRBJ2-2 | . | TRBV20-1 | CSASGQDNTGELFF | TGCAGTGCTAGTGGCCAGGATAACACCGGGGAGCTGTTTTTT
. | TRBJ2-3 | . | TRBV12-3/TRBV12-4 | CASSPGAAAQYF | TGTGCCAGCAGTCCGGGAGCGGCGGCGCAGTATTTT
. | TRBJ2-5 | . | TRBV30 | CAWRGGGSLQTQYF | TGTGCCTGGAGGGGTGGCGGCTCCCTACAGACCCAGTACTTC
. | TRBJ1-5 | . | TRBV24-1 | CATSDSSTDDQPQHF | TGTGCCACCAGTGATTCGTCGACAGACGATCAGCCCCAGCATTTT
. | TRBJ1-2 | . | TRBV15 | CATSRDQVRTGSIGYTF | TGTGCCACCAGCAGAGATCAAGTCCGGACGGGATCTATTGGCTACACCTTC
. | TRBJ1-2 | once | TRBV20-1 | CSASRGDGYTF | TGCAGTGCTAGTCGGGGGGATGGCTACACCTTC
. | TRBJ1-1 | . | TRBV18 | CASSPQLGEEAFF | TGTGCCAGCTCACCCCAGCTTGGGGAGGAAGCTTTCTTT
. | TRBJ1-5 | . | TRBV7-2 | CASSSRGNQPQHF | TGTGCCAGCAGCTCGCGCGGCAATCAGCCCCAGCATTTT
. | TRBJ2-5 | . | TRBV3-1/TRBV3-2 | CASSQGWGGRETQYF | TGTGCCAGCAGCCAAGGATGGGGGGGCCGAGAGACCCAGTACTTC
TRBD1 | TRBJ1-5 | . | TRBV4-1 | CASSRGTGLSNQPQHF | TGCGCCAGCAGCCGTGGGACAGGTCTTTCCAATCAGCCCCAGCATTTT
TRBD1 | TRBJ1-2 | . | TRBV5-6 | CASSGTGIGYGYTF | TGTGCCAGCAGCGGGACAGGGATAGGGTATGGCTACACCTTC
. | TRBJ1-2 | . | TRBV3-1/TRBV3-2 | CASSPGPYGYTF | TGTGCCAGCAGCCCAGGGCCTTATGGCTACACCTTC
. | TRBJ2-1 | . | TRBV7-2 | CASSSPTGIYNEQFF | TGTGCCAGCAGCTCCCCAACAGGGATATACAATGAGCAGTTCTTC
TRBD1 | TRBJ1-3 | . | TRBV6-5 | CASSKRGLGGNTIYF | TGTGCCAGTTCAAAGAGGGGGCTAGGGGGAAACACCATATATTTT
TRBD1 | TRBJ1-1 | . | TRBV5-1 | CASSPGQGAMNTEAFF | TGCGCCAGCAGCCCGGGACAGGGGGCCATGAACACTGAAGCTTTCTTT
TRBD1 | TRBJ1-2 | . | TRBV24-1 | CATSETTGDYGYTF | TGTGCCACCAGTGAAACGACAGGGGACTATGGCTACACCTTC
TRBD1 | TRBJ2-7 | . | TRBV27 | CASSFTTGSEQYF | TGTGCCAGCAGTTTTACGACAGGGTCCGAGCAGTACTTC
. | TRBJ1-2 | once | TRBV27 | CASSRREGVRGYTF | TGTGCCAGCAGCCGGAGGGAGGGAGTACGTGGCTACACCTTC
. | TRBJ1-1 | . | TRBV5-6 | CASSLSRQRRDTEAFF | TGTGCCAGCAGCCTCAGCCGACAGAGACGGGACACTGAAGCTTTCTTT
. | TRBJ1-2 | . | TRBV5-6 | CASSLRGAMHTF | TGTGCCAGCAGCCTCCGGGGGGCTATGCACACCTTC
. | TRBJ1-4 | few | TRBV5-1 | CASSLGWEAGKLFF | TGCGCCAGCAGCTTGGGTTGGGAGGCTGGAAAACTGTTTTTT
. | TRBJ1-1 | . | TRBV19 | CASTPGMWAFF | TGTGCCAGTACCCCAGGGATGTGGGCTTTCTTT
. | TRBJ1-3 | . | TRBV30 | CAWSRGPNSGNTIYF | TGTGCCTGGAGTCGAGGGCCAAACTCTGGAAACACCATATATTTT
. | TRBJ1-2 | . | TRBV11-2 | CASRFGGVSHGYTF | TGTGCCAGCAGATTCGGGGGAGTATCGCATGGCTACACCTTC